One sample yielded the 9 T cell receptor beta chains listed below, sequenced in a study of CD8 T cells in Susac syndrome. With random hexamers, reverse transcription was performed on about 0.5 to 1 ug of RNA. Via MiXCR, TCRdb re-called the immunoSEQ multiplex PCR reads, giving one row per CDR3 protein. The sample has about 180,000 distinct CDR3 sequences, 85% to 95% seen once. The specimen was CD4+ T cells from PBMCs. These receptors were obtained from a human donor with Susac syndrome.

The chain carries TRBV6-2 or TRBV6-3 and TRBJ1-1, with D uncertain. The V and J ends lost 6 bases and 0 bases respectively, with 11 bases between them. CDR1 MNHEY and CDR2 SVGEGT come from the germline V gene. The CDR3 has 14 residues. CDR3 DNA: TGTGCCAGCAGATTACCCGGCGTGAACACTGAAGCTTTCTTT. Its translation: CASRLPGVNTEAFF.

This clonotype was found once. The rearrangement links TRBV19 to TRBJ1-1; TRBD1 agrees at 9 bases. This CDR3 is 15 amino acids long. The J segment lost 5 bases and the V segment lost 5 bases, leaving 9 bases of the junction unmatched. The germline CDR1 and CDR2 sequences are LNHDA and SQIVND (reference sequence). This CDR3 reads CASSPQTGGLTEAFF. The CDR3 coding sequence is TGTGCCAGTAGTCCCCAGACAGGGGGATTGACTGAAGCTTTCTTT.

This chain links TRBV30 with TRBJ2-2; the match to TRBD2 covers 8 bases. Trimming took 6 bases from V and 1 from J; bases not matched to a gene: 4. The CDR3 length is 14 residues. Germline CDR1 GTSNPN, CDR2 SVGIG (reference sequence). The CDR3 bases are TGTGCCTGCCAGCGGGAGAGGAACACCGGGGAGCTGTTTTTT. Translation gives CACQRERNTGELFF.

The chain recombines TRBV20-1 with TRBJ1-4, with TRBD1 matching 8 bases. The CDR3 length is 15 residues. With 2 bases clipped from V and 6 bases from J, the junction kept 8 bases outside the gene matches. Germline V lookup: CDR1 DFQATT, CDR2 SNEGSKA (reference sequence). CDR3 amino acids: CSARPLDRDDEKLFF. In DNA, the CDR3 is TGCAGTGCTAGACCCTTGGACAGGGACGATGAAAAACTGTTTTTT.

The rearrangement uses TRBV29-1 and TRBJ2-1; D is unclear. This CDR3 has 12 residues. CDR1 and CDR2 from the germline V gene are SQVTM and ANQGSEA. Between the trimmed V and J ends, which lost 5 bases and 8 bases, there was a span of 13 bases. The CDR3 DNA reads TGCAGCGTTCGGCCAAGCCTCGATGAGCAGTTCTTC. Translated, it gives CSVRPSLDEQFF.

The V gene is TRBV9, the J gene TRBJ1-1; D not certain. This CDR3 contains 14 residues. Looked up from germline, CDR1 is SGDLS and CDR2 is YYNGEE. The V and J ends lost 0 bases and 9 bases respectively, with 15 bases between them. CDR3 sequence (DNA): TGTGCCAGCAGCGTAGGGATCCCGAAAGGCAAAGCTTTCTTT. It is translated as CASSVGIPKGKAFF.

This chain links TRBV4-3 with TRBJ1-1, with unresolved D. CDR3 length: 13 amino acids. Germline values: CDR1 LGHNA, CDR2 YSLEER. The V gene lost 0 bases and the J gene lost 5 bases, with 7 bases spanning the gap. The CDR3 loop is CASSQEPGTEAFF. The DNA for the CDR3 is TGCGCCAGCAGCCAAGAACCGGGGACTGAAGCTTTCTTT.

The chain has TRBV20-1 and TRBJ2-5; TRBD1 matches at 9 bases. This CDR3 region has 12 residues. Germline assignment: CDR1 DFQATT and CDR2 SNEGSKA (reference sequence). The V and J ends lost 6 bases and 5 bases, in that order; junction bases with no gene match: 4. CDR3 DNA: TGCAGTGCAACCGGGACAGGGGAGACCCAGTACTTC. It encodes CSATGTGETQYF.

CDR3 in DNA: TGCGCCAGCAGGCAAAGACAGGGGGGTACCGGTGAGCAGTTCTTC. Protein: CASRQRQGGTGEQFF. The chain uses TRBV5-1 and TRBJ2-1; 9 bases are a match to TRBD1. V was pared by 5 bases and J by 9 bases, with 12 bases of the junction left unmatched. The length of the CDR3 is 15 residues. Germline CDR1 reads SGHRS; CDR2 reads YFSETQ. The entire variable domain, with the rest obtained from reference TRBV5-1 and TRBJ2-1, is as follows: KAGVTQTPRYLIKTRGQQVTLSCSPISGHRSVSWYQQTPGQGLQFLFEYFSETQRNKGNFPGRFSGRQFSNSRSEMNVSTLELGDSALYLCASRQRQGGTGEQFFGPGTRLTVL.